This T cell receptor beta chain was profiled in a study of PD-L1 blockade in urothelial cancer. Study background: Samples of blood were analyzed 3 weeks (second dose) and 6 weeks after treatment start.

Profiling relied on immunoSEQ multiplex PCR, and the TCRdb table lists in-frame clones only, not all of them. Of 84,000 or so clones detected, 85% to 90% appear once; the ten largest clones hold around 14%. Time point of the sample: pretreatment peripheral blood. Patients had urothelial carcinoma that was locally advanced or metastatic. Between 1 and 8 samples, pretreatment and on-treatment, were given by each patient. The CDR3 spans 16 residues. CDR1 and CDR2 (germline): SGHNT, YENEEA. Germline trimming cut 1 base from V and 2 bases from J; bases unmatched to any gene: 6. This clonotype was sampled from a man in his 60s with urothelial cancer. The sequenced sample was PBMCs, obtained around atezolizumab (anti-PD-L1) treatment. This chain links TRBV11-3 with TRBJ2-5; 8 nucleotides match TRBD2. CDR3 region: CASSLAQRGQQETQYF. The CDR3 nucleotides read TGTGCCAGCAGCTTAGCACAGCGGGGGCAGCAAGAGACCCAGTACTTC.